This note documents a single T cell receptor (beta chain) sequence. What it recognizes is unknown. This sample was included in a study of CD8 T cells in Susac syndrome. About the research overall: Within the group of sequenced Susac syndrome patients, about 6 had active disease and 8 or 9 were in remission. The study's findings and limits: As acknowledged by the study, its TCR sequencing and HLA analysis included a relatively small number of individuals. The CD4+ T cell repertoire of patients with Susac syndrome showed no detectable clonal expansion.

The CDR3 length is 15 residues. Losses at the gene ends were 0 bases for V and 6 bases for J; bases not matched to a gene: 3. CDR1 SGDLS and CDR2 YYNGEE come from the germline V gene. RNA in amounts of roughly 0.5 to 1 ug was reverse transcribed with random hexamers. TCR beta CDR3 was amplified by immunoSEQ multiplex PCR. This amplification extended across 54 Vbeta and 13 Jbeta segments. Each CDR3 protein gets one entry after TCRdb re-called the immunoSEQ multiplex PCR reads with MiXCR. The sample has approximately 190,000 distinct CDR3 sequences, approximately 96% seen once; the top ten hold more than 0.08%.

V gene TRBV9 combines with J gene TRBJ1-6; TRBD1 agrees at 7 bases. Specimen: CD4+ T cells from PBMCs. The source is a human donor with Susac syndrome. CDR3 sequence: CASSVVGQPNSPLHF. The DNA for the CDR3 is TGTGCCAGCAGCGTAGTGGGACAGCCTAATTCACCCCTCCACTTT.